Following are 22 T cell receptor beta chains from one sample sequenced in a study of T cells after yellow fever vaccination. TCRdb reprocessed the 5' RACE reads via MiXCR and lists one record per CDR3 protein. The data show over 35,000 distinct CDR3 sequences, approximately 6.3% seen once. The sequencing used PBMCs, either bulk or a sorted T-cell subset (CD4+, CD8+, memory, or dextramer-sorted; not recorded which), collected 45 days after the yellow fever booster vaccination. These receptors were obtained from a man younger than 45 who received the YFV17D yellow fever vaccine.

The rearrangement joins TRBV7-2 to TRBJ2-7, with 9 bases identical to TRBD2. V was pared by 2 bases and J by 6 bases, with 8 bases of the junction left unmatched. CDR1 SGHTA and CDR2 FQGNSA come from the germline V gene. The CDR3 runs to 15 residues. CDR3 amino acids: CASSLSASGRTEQYF. In nucleotides, the CDR3 is TGTGCCAGCAGCTTATCGGCCAGCGGGAGGACCGAGCAGTACTTC.

This clonotype was seen repeatedly, ten times or more. The chain is built from TRBV7-2 and TRBJ2-5, with TRBD1 matching 7 bases. CDR3 length: 14 residues. The germline V gene encodes CDR1 SGHTA and CDR2 FQGNSA. The ends lost 5 bases at V and 5 bases at J; junction bases unmatched: 8. The CDR3 DNA follows: TGTGCCAGCAGCAAACAGGGGTCAGGGGAGACCCAGTACTTC. Its protein product is CASSKQGSGETQYF.

Ten or more counts support this clonotype. The rearrangement uses TRBV7-2 and TRBJ1-1, with no clear D. Germline values: CDR1 SGHTA, CDR2 FQGNSA. The CDR3 spans 14 residues. Between the trimmed V and J ends, which lost 4 bases and 1 base, there was a span of 10 bases. CDR3 protein: CASSSPDKNTEAFF. The CDR3 nucleotides read TGTGCCAGCAGCTCCCCTGACAAGAACACTGAAGCTTTCTTT. The complete variable domain, with remaining parts taken from reference TRBV7-2 and TRBJ1-1, reads GAGVSQSPSNKVTEKGKDVELRCDPISGHTALYWYRQSLGQGLEFLIYFQGNSAPDKSGLPSDRFSAERTGGSVSTLTIQRTQQEDSAVYLCASSSPDKNTEAFFGQGTRLTVV.

This clonotype was recorded a few times. CDR3 DNA sequence: TGTGCCAGCAGCTACCTAGCGGGGATACAGACCCAGTACTTC. As protein: CASSYLAGIQTQYF. The rearrangement joins TRBV7-8 to TRBJ2-5; 9 nucleotides agree with TRBD2. In germline, CDR1 is SGHVS, CDR2 FQNEAQ. J lost 6 bases, V lost 4 bases, and 6 bases had no gene match. This CDR3 has 14 residues.

There are a few counts of this clonotype. The chain links TRBV6-2 or TRBV6-3 to TRBJ1-5; D remains unclear. Trimming left V 9 bases short and J 0 bases short, with 6 bases between. There are 12 residues in the CDR3. Germline V gene sequence: CDR1 MNHEY, CDR2 SVGEGT. The CDR3 DNA is TGTGCCAGTGCAGATAGCAATCAGCCCCAGCATTTT. This gives the protein CASADSNQPQHF.

This clonotype was seen a handful of times. The J gene is TRBJ2-1, the V gene TRBV5-1, with TRBD2 matching 13 bases. V lost 3 bases, J lost 6 bases, and 0 bases stayed unmatched. Per the germline V gene, CDR1 is SGHRS and CDR2 is YFSETQ. CDR3 length: 14 residues. This CDR3 reads CASSWTSGGNEQFF. In nucleotides, the CDR3 is TGCGCCAGCAGCTGGACTAGCGGGGGCAATGAGCAGTTCTTC.

The V and J genes are TRBV11-2 and TRBJ2-7, with a weak D call TRBD1 (6 bases). The germline gives CDR1 SGHAT, CDR2 FQNNGV. V lost 0 bases to trimming and J lost 3 bases, with 15 bases between them. The CDR3 consists of 16 residues. DNA for the CDR3: TGTGCCAGCAGCTTAGAAAGGGACACTGGAAACTACGAGCAGTACTTC. Its translation is CASSLERDTGNYEQYF.

This clonotype was found a few times. The rearrangement uses TRBV25-1 and TRBJ1-2; D unclear. From germline, CDR1 is MGHDK and CDR2 SYGVNS. The CDR3 consists of 15 residues. Trimming took off 2 bases at V and 4 bases at J, with 14 bases between the two ends. CDR3 sequence (DNA): TGTGCCAGCAGTGAAGGTCTCGGGCCGCTCTATGGCTACACCTTC. Translation gives CASSEGLGPLYGYTF.

This clonotype was counted at least ten times. The V call is TRBV20-1, the J call TRBJ2-5; possibly TRBD1 for D (5 bases). The CDR3 contains 13 residues. Germline V gene sequence: CDR1 DFQATT, CDR2 SNEGSKA (reference sequence). V lost 2 bases to trimming and J lost 4 bases, with 11 bases between them. The CDR3 sequence is CSARNGQRETQYF. In nucleotides, the CDR3 is TGCAGTGCTAGAAACGGACAAAGAGAGACCCAGTACTTC.

This clonotype was picked up many times. The V gene is TRBV6-2 or TRBV6-3, the J gene TRBJ2-6; no definite D call. V was clipped by 5 bases and J by 4 bases, with 6 bases between them. The CDR3 is made up of 13 amino acids. The V gene's germline CDR1 is MNHEY and CDR2 SVGEGT. The CDR3 DNA sequence: TGTGCCAGCAGTCGTAGGGGGGCCAACGTCCTGACTTTC. It is translated as CASSRRGANVLTF.

The chain joins TRBV3-1 to TRBJ1-5; weak D call: TRBD1 (6 bases). V shed 4 bases and J shed 1 base, with 8 bases lying between them. Germline V gene lookup returns CDR1 LGHDT and CDR2 YNNKEL (reference sequence). This CDR3 is built from 14 residues. The CDR3 here is CASSPGQSNQPQHF. CDR3 bases: TGTGCCAGCAGCCCAGGACAGAGCAATCAGCCCCAGCATTTT.

Ten or more counts support this clonotype. The chain recombines TRBV3-1 with TRBJ2-5; the match to TRBD2 covers 9 bases. Germline V gene lookup returns CDR1 LGHDT and CDR2 YNNKEL (reference sequence). The CDR3 length is 16 residues. V shed 5 bases, J shed 5 bases, and the junction held 12 bases outside the gene matches. Written as DNA, the CDR3 is TGTGCCAGCAGCGCGACTAGCGGTTATGGTGGCGAGACCCAGTACTTC. Its protein product is CASSATSGYGGETQYF.

This clonotype has ten or more counts. This sequence joins TRBV6-1 and TRBJ2-3, with TRBD2 matching 10 bases. The germline gives CDR1 MNHNS, CDR2 SASEGT. The V and J ends lost 5 bases and 1 base, in that order; junction bases with no gene match: 3. The CDR3 sequence is 15 residues long. CDR3 loop: CASSRTSGGTDTQYF. The CDR3 DNA sequence: TGTGCCAGCAGTCGAACTAGCGGGGGCACAGATACGCAGTATTTT.

This chain connects TRBV18 to TRBJ2-1, with 14 nucleotides matching TRBD2. With 2 bases clipped from V and 9 bases from J, the junction kept 3 bases outside the gene matches. The CDR3 length is 15 residues. The germline CDR1 and CDR2 sequences are KGHSH and LQKENI. The CDR3 nucleotides are TGTGCCAGCTCACCAGAGGGGACTAGCGGGAGTGAGCAGTTCTTC. Protein: CASSPEGTSGSEQFF.

The V call is TRBV9, the J call TRBJ1-1; D might be TRBD1 (6 bases). Trimming took off 3 bases at V and 6 bases at J, with 15 bases between the two ends. The CDR3 covers 14 residues. Germline CDR1 and CDR2: SGDLS and YYNGEE. Here the CDR3 DNA reads TGTGCCAGCAGCGCCACCGGGACATCTGCTGAAGCTTTCTTT. It specifies CASSATGTSAEAFF.

This clonotype was seen more than once but under ten times. This chain links TRBV5-1 with TRBJ2-5; 8 bases fit TRBD2. The CDR3 runs 14 residues. Germline V CDR1 and CDR2: SGHRS, YFSETQ. V shed 4 bases and J 2 bases; nucleotides not matched to a gene: 4. CDR3 sequence: CASSAGLAQETQYF. In nucleotides, the CDR3 is TGCGCCAGCAGCGCCGGACTAGCTCAAGAGACCCAGTACTTC.

This clonotype was seen many times. This chain connects TRBV4-2 to TRBJ2-5; perhaps D is TRBD1 or TRBD2 (6 bases each). The V gene lost 0 bases and the J gene lost 5 bases, with 31 bases spanning the gap. The CDR3 is 21 amino acids. The germline gives CDR1 LGHNA, CDR2 YNFKEQ. The CDR3 is CASSQEAGMFLGGERSETQYF. The CDR3 nucleotides read TGTGCCAGCAGCCAAGAGGCGGGAATGTTTCTAGGGGGAGAGCGGTCGGAGACCCAGTACTTC.

This clonotype was counted at least ten times. The chain recombines TRBV15 with TRBJ2-6; no clear D gene. The V end was cut by 1 base, the J end by 0 bases, with 7 bases between. CDR1 and CDR2 from the germline V gene are LNHNV and YYDKDF (reference sequence). This CDR3 is 16 amino acids long. This CDR3 is CATSRVDSSGANVLTF. The CDR3, as DNA: TGTGCCACCAGCAGAGTAGATTCCTCTGGGGCCAACGTCCTGACTTTC.

This clonotype was detected a few times. The chain couples TRBV2 to TRBJ2-4; TRBD1 might be the D (6 bases). V lost 9 bases to trimming and J lost 4 bases, with 13 bases between them. CDR3 length: 13 residues. CDR1 is SNHLY and CDR2 is FYNNEI in the germline V gene. CDR3 in DNA: TGTGCCAGTCAAAGGACAGAGAAAAACATTCAGTACTTC. Translation: CASQRTEKNIQYF.

This clonotype appeared many times. The chain combines TRBV20-1 with TRBJ2-7; 7 positions agree with TRBD2. CDR1 DFQATT and CDR2 SNEGSKA come from the germline V gene (reference sequence). V lost 5 bases, J lost 2 bases, and 12 bases stayed unmatched. This CDR3 spans 15 amino acids. Here the CDR3 reads CSAVGGGRPTYEQYF. CDR3 bases: TGCAGTGCTGTCGGCGGCGGGAGACCTACCTACGAGCAGTACTTC.

This clonotype was picked up many times. V and J are TRBV19 and TRBJ2-2; perhaps TRBD2 as D (6 bases). The CDR3 covers 16 residues. Germline V gene lookup returns CDR1 LNHDA and CDR2 SQIVND (reference sequence). Between the trimmed V and J ends, which lost 3 bases and 6 bases, there was a span of 17 bases. The CDR3 loop reads CASSMGSGRAAGELFF. CDR3 coding DNA: TGTGCCAGTAGTATGGGATCCGGGAGAGCGGCCGGGGAGCTGTTTTTT.

This clonotype was picked up a small number of times. V and J are TRBV5-8 and TRBJ1-6, with unresolved D. Germline CDR1 is SGHTS and CDR2 is YDEGEE. Trimming removed 2 bases from V and 0 bases from J, with 6 bases in between. The length of the CDR3 is 15 residues. CDR3 loop: CASSFSSSYNSPLHF. In DNA, the CDR3 is TGTGCCAGCAGCTTCTCGAGCTCCTATAATTCACCCCTCCACTTT. The whole variable domain, filled in from reference TRBV5-8 and TRBJ1-6, reads EAGVTQSPTHLIKTRGQQATLRCSPISGHTSVYWYQQALGLGLQFLLWYDEGEERNRGNFPPRFSGRQFPNYSSELNVNALELEDSALYLCASSFSSSYNSPLHFGNGTRLTVT.